This TCR beta chain is drawn from a study of blood T cell repertoires in COVID-19. Generated by immunoSEQ multiplex PCR, the TCRdb table keeps only in-frame clones and is missing some. The data show hundreds of thousands of clones, with around 86% seen just once and approximately 2% held by the top ten. The CDR3 has 16 amino acids. CDR1 is MDHEN, CDR2 SYDVKM, per germline. Sequencing was performed on PBMCs or T cells enriched from blood (not recorded which). The rearrangement links TRBV28 to TRBJ1-3; tentative D call: TRBD1 (6 bases). The sequence came from a woman between 50 and 59 years old who had recovered from COVID-19. CDR3 sequence reads: CAISSGQDFSGNTIYF. The CDR3, as DNA: TGTGCTATATCTTCGGGACAAGATTTCTCTGGAAACACCATATATTTT.